This TCR beta chain appears in the sequencing data of a study of blood T cell repertoires in COVID-19 (dated by TCRdb to the early 2020s). For context, the study as a whole: Collaborator samples came from the United States, Italy and Spain and covered acute and convalescent phases of COVID-19. The prospective study material was composed of cDNA or gDNA derived from T cells, B-cell-depleted T cells, or PBMCs. The dataset comprised deeply sampled blood TCRbeta repertoires from subjects exposed to, actively infected with, or recovered from COVID-19. The repertoires were made available in a free public database intended to serve as a resource for research on the immune response to SARS-CoV-2. HLA class I and class II types, where available, came from metadata supplied by the sample provider rather than from assay-based typing. A de-identified subject ID, COVID-19 status, age in years and sex were almost always included in the sample metadata. Samples came from the ongoing ImmuneRACE study (first 160 participants) plus 1,254 subjects from 6 global collaborators.

The sample holds a few counts of this clone. Which antigen it targets is not known. Base qualities are not recorded, but no much larger clone differs from it by a single base. The CDR3 runs 15 amino acids, cysteine and phenylalanine included. Only the CDR3 DNA is retained, 45 bases long and in frame from the first base. Taken from the germline V gene, the CDR1 and CDR2 loops are SGHDT and YYEEEE. Here V drops 5 bases and J drops 5 bases, and the junction holds 13 bases not matched to any gene. TCRbeta CDR3 regions were amplified from genomic DNA by means of the immunoSEQ Assay, a bias-controlled multiplex PCR. In the paper's pipeline: The number of nucleated cells in each sample was estimated from the amplification of reference gene primers within the assay. To quantify the absolute abundance of each unique TCRbeta CDR3 rearrangement, sequence reads were collapsed and filtered. For each sample, productive Simpson clonality was calculated by taking the square root of Simpson's diversity index across productive rearrangements. Imported from immuneACCESS, the table was reduced by TCRdb to in-frame sequences with V and J called. These copies leave out some clones; in studies compared against another copy, an unresolved V gene accounts for under half, and the cause of the remainder is not known. V and J calls and clone size are as listed in that table; D and trimming were resolved from the DNA. Recorded for this sample are about 480,000 clones; about 85% of them occurred a single time. About 2% of the sample is held by the ten biggest clonotypes.

Overall results and qualifications from the work: The amount of clinical and demographic metadata varied by source and participant and was provided uncurated.

Enrolling through a virtual design, the prospective study's participants ranged in age from roughly 18 to 89 years and lived across roughly 23 United States geographic areas. Cohort assignment in the prospective study relied on participant-reported clinical history from a screening survey and a study questionnaire. In the prospective study, whole blood, serum and a nasopharyngeal or oropharyngeal swab were collected from each participant by mobile phlebotomists. Over an approximately 2-month period, participants in the prospective study had the option of providing additional blood draws and questionnaires. Before DNA extraction, prospective study blood samples were shipped either frozen or at room temperature.

Specimen: PBMCs or T cells enriched from blood (not recorded which). The chain was built from TRBV5-6 and TRBJ2-7, with 7 middle bases fitting TRBD1. This TCR was recovered from a woman under 30 with acute COVID-19. CDR3 protein: CASRRYRGYEDEQYF. The nucleotide sequence reads TGTGCCAGCAGACGCTACAGGGGCTATGAGGACGAGCAGTACTTC.